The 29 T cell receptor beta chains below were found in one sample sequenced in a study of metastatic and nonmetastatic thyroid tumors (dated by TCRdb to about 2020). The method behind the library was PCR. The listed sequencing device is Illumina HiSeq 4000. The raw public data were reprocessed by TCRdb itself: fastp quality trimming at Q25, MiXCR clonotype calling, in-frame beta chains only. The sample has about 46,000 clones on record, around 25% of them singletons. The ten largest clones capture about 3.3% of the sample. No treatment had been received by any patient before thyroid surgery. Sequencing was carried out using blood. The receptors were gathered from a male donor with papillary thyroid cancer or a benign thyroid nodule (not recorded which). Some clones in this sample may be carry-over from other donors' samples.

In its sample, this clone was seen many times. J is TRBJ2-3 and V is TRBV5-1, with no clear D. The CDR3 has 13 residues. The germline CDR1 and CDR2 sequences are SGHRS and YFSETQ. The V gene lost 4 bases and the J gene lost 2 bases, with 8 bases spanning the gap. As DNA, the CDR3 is TGCGCCAGCAGCCCACTGACCACAGATACGCAGTATTTT. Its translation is CASSPLTTDTQYF. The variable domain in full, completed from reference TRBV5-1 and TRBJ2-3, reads KAGVTQTPRYLIKTRGQQVTLSCSPISGHRSVSWYQQTPGQGLQFLFEYFSETQRNKGNFPGRFSGRQFSNSRSEMNVSTLELGDSALYLCASSPLTTDTQYFGPGTRLTVL.

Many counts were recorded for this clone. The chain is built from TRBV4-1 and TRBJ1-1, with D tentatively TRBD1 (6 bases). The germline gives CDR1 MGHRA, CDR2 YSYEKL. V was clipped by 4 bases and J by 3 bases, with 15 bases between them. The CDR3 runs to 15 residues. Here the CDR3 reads CASSLFGAGDTEAFF. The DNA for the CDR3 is TGCGCCAGCAGCCTTTTCGGCGCAGGGGACACTGAAGCTTTCTTT.

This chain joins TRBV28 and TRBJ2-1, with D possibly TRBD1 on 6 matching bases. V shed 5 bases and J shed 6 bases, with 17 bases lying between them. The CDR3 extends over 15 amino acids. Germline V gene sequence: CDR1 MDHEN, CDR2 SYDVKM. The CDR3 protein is CASSPTQSRGNEQFF. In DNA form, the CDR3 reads TGTGCCAGCAGTCCCACCCAATCCAGGGGCAATGAGCAGTTCTTC.

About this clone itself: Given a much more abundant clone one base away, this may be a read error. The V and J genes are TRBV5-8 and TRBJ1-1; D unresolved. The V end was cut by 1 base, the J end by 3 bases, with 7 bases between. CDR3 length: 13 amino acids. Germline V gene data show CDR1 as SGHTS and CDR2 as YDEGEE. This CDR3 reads CASSLYLYTEAFF. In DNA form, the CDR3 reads TGTGCCAGCAGCTTGTATTTGTACACTGAAGCTTTCTTT.

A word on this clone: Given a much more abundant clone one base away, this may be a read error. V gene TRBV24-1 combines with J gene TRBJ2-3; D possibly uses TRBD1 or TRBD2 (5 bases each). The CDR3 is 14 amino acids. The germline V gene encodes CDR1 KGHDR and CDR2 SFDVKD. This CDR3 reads CATGEGRASKPQYF. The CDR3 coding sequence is TGTGCCACCGGTGAGGGCAGGGCATCGAAGCCGCAGTATTTT.

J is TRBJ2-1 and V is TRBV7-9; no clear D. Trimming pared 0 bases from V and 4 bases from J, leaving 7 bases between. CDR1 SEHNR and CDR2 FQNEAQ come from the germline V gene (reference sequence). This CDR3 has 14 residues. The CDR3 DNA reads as TGTGCCAGCAGCTTAGCACGGCAATACAATGAGCAGTTCTTC. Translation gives CASSLARQYNEQFF.

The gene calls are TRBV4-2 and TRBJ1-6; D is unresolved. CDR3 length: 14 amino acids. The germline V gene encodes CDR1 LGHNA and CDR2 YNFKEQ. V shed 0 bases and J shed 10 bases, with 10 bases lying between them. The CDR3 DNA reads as TGTGCCAGCAGCCAAGATAGGTACTACTCACCCCTCCACTTT. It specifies CASSQDRYYSPLHF.

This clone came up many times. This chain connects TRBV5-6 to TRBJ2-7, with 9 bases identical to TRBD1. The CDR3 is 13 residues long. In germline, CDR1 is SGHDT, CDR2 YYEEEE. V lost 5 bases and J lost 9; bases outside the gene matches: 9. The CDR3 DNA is TGTGCCAGCAGGGCCGGGACAGGGATGGTGCAGTACTTC. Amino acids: CASRAGTGMVQYF.

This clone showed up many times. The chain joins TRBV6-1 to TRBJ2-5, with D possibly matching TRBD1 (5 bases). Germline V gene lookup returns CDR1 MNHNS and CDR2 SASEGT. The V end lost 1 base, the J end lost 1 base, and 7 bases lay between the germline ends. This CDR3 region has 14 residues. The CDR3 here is CASSEGGLQETQYF. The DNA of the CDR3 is TGTGCCAGCAGTGAAGGGGGCCTCCAAGAGACCCAGTACTTC.

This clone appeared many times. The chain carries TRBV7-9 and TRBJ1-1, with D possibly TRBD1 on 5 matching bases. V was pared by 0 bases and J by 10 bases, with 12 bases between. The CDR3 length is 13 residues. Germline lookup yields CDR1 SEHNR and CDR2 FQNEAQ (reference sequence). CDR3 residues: CASSLARDGRAFF. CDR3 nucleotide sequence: TGTGCCAGCAGCTTAGCGCGGGACGGCCGAGCTTTCTTT.

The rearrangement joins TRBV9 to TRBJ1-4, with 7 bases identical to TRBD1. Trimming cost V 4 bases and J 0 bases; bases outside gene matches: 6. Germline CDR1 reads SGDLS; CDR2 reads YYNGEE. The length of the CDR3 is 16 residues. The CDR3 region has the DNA TGTGCCAGCAGCTCCGGACAGGTTGCAACTAATGAAAAACTGTTTTTT. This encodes CASSSGQVATNEKLFF.

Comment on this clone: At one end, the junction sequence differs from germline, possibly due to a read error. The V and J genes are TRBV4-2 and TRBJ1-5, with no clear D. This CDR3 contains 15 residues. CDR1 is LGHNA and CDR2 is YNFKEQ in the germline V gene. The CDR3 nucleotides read TGTGCCAGCAGCCAAGATTGGGGTAGAAGCCAGCCCCAACATTTT. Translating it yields CASSQDWGRSQPQHF.

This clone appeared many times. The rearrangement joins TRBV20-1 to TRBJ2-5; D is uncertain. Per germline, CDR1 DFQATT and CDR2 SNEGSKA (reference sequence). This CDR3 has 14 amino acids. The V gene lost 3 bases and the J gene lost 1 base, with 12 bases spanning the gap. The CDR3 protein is CSASRQIPQETQYF. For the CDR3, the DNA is TGCAGTGCTAGTCGACAAATCCCCCAAGAGACCCAGTACTTC.

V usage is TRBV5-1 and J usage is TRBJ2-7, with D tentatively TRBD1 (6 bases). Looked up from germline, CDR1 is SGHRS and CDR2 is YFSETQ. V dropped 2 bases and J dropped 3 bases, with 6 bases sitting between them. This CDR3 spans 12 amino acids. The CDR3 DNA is TGCGCCAGCAGCTTACAGGGCTACGAGCAGTACTTC. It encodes CASSLQGYEQYF.

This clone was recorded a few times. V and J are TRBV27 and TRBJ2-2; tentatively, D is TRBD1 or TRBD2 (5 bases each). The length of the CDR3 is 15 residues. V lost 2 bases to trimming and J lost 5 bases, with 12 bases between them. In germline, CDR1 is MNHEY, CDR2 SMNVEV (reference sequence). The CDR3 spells CASSLRDPGTGELFF. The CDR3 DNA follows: TGTGCCAGCAGTTTACGGGACCCAGGGACCGGGGAGCTGTTTTTT.

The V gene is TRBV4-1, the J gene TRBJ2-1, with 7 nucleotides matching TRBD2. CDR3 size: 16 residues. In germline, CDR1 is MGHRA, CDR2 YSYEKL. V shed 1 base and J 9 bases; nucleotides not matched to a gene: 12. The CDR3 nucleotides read TGCGCCAGCAGCCAAGTTGGGCGGGAGCTCAAGCGTGAGCAGTTCTTC. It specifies CASSQVGRELKREQFF.

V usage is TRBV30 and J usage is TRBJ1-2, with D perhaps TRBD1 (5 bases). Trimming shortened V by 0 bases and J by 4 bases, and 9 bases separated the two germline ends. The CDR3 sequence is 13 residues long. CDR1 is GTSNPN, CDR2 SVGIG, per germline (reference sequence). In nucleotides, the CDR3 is TGTGCCTGGAGTGTCGCAGACAGCTATGGCTACACCTTC. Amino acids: CAWSVADSYGYTF.

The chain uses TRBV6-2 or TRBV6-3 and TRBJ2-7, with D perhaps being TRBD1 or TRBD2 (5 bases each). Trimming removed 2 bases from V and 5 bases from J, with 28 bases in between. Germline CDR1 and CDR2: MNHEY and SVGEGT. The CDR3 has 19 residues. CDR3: CASSYPETGPTQVGHEQYF. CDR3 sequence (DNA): TGTGCCAGCAGTTACCCTGAAACGGGACCCACGCAGGTTGGCCACGAGCAGTACTTC.

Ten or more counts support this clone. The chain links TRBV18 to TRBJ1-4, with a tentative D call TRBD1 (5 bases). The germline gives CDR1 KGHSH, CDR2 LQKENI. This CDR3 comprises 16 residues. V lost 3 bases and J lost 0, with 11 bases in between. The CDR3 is CASSPLTVATNEKLFF. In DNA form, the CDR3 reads TGTGCCAGCTCACCGCTGACAGTTGCAACTAATGAAAAACTGTTTTTT.

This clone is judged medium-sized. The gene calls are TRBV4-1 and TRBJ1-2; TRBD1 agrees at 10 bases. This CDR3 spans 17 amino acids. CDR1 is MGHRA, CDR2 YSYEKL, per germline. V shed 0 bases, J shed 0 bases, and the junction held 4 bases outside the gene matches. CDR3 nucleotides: TGCGCCAGCAGCCAAGACCCGGGACAGGGGACTAACTATGGCTACACCTTC. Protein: CASSQDPGQGTNYGYTF.

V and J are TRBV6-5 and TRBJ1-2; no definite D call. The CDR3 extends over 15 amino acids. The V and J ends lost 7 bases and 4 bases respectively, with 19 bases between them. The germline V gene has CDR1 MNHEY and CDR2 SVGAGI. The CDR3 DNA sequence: TGTGCCAGCACCTACAGAGGGTTTGGGGTCTATGGCTACACCTTC. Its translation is CASTYRGFGVYGYTF.

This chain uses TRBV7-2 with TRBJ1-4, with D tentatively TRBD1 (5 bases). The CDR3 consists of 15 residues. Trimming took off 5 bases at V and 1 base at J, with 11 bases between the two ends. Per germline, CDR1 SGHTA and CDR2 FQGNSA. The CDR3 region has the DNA TGTGCCAGCAGCCTTGCAGGGTTAACTAATGAAAAACTGTTTTTT. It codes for CASSLAGLTNEKLFF.

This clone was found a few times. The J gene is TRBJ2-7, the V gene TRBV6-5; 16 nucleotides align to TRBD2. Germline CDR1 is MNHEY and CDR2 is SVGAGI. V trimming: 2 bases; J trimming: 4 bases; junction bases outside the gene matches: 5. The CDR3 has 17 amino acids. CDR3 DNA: TGTGCCAGCAGTTACGGGACTAGCGGGAGGGGGGCGTACGAGCAGTACTTC. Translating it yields CASSYGTSGRGAYEQYF.

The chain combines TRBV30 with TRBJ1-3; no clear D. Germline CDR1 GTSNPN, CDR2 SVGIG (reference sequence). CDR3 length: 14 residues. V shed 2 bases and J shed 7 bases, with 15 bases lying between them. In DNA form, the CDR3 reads TGTGCCTGGAGTAATGGACCGGGGTGGAACACCATATATTTT. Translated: CAWSNGPGWNTIYF. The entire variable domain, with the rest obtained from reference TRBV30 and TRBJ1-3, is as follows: SQTIHQWPATLVQPVGSPLSLECTVEGTSNPNLYWYRQAAGRGLQLLFYSVGIGQISSEVPQNLSASRPQDRQFILSSKKLLLSDSGFYLCAWSNGPGWNTIYFGEGSWLTVV.

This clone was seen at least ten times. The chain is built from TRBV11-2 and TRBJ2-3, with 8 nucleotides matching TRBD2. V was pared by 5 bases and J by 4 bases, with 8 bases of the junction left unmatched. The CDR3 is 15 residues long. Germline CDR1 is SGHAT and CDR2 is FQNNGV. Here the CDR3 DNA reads TGTGCCAGCAGCCGGGGACTAGTAGGAGCAGATACGCAGTATTTT. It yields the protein CASSRGLVGADTQYF.

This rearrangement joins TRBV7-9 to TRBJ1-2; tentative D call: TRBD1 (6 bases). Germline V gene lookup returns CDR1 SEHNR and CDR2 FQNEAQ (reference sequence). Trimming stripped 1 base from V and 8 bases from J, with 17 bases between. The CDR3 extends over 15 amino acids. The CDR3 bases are TGTGCCAGCAGCTTAGGTCTCACAGGGCCTCAGGGCTACACCTTC. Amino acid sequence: CASSLGLTGPQGYTF.

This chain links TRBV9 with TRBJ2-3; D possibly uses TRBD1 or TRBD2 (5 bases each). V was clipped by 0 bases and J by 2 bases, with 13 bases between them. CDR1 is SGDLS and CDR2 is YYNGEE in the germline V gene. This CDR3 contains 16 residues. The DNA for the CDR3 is TGTGCCAGCAGCGTAGGGGGGTGGGATAACACAGATACGCAGTATTTT. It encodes CASSVGGWDNTDTQYF.

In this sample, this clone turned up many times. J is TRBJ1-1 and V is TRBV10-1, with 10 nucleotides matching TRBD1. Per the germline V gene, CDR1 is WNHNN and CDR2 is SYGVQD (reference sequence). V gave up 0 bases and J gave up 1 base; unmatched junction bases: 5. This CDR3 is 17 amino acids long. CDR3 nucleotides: TGCGCCAGCAGTGAGTCGGACAGGGGGGCCAGGAACACTGAAGCTTTCTTT. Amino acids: CASSESDRGARNTEAFF.

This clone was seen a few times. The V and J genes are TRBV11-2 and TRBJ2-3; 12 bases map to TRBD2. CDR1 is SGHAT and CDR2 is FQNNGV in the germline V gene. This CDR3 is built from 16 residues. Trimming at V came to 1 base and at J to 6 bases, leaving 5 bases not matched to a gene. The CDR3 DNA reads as TGTGCCAGCAGCTTAGGGACTAGCGGGGCCGGGGATACGCAGTATTTT. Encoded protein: CASSLGTSGAGDTQYF.